This is a list of T cell receptor beta chains from one sample in a study of T cell repertoires in cytomegalovirus infection. Using its own MiXCR run on the reads, TCRdb lists one record per CDR3 protein. The sample yields over 150,000 distinct CDR3 sequences, about 18% seen once. Material: CD8+ T cells from PBMCs. These receptors all come from a human donor in good health (CMV status not recorded). Some clones in this sample may be carry-over from other donors' samples. The CDR3 runs from the conserved cysteine through the conserved F or W. D genes are given only for firm matches. Expanded clones get a size class; other rows say once, few or many, or leave the size out.

J,V,size,D,CDR3,DNA
TRBJ2-7,TRBV20-1,few,-,CSARAISYEQYF,TGCAGTGCTAGAGCCATTTCCTACGAGCAGTACTTC
TRBJ2-7,TRBV29-1,-,TRBD1,CSVRQGVEQYF,TGCAGCGTCCGACAGGGGGTCGAGCAGTACTTC
TRBJ2-7,TRBV2,-,-,CASSESWPTYEQYF,TGTGCCAGCAGTGAATCGTGGCCCACCTACGAGCAGTACTTC
TRBJ1-2,TRBV28,-,-,CASSPPGHPHRANYGYTF,TGTGCCAGCAGTCCACCGGGACATCCTCACCGAGCTAACTATGGCTACACCTTC
TRBJ1-2,TRBV9,-,-,CASSVEWHIMDGRGYTF,TGTGCCAGCAGCGTAGAGTGGCATATCATGGACGGGCGCGGCTACACCTTC
TRBJ2-1,TRBV7-9,few,-,CASSLDRSFYNEQFF,TGTGCCAGCAGCTTGGACCGATCCTTTTACAATGAGCAGTTCTTC
TRBJ2-1,TRBV9,-,TRBD1,CASSAELGQGSYNEQFF,TGTGCCAGCAGCGCGGAGCTTGGACAGGGGTCCTACAATGAGCAGTTCTTC
TRBJ2-2,TRBV6-2/TRBV6-3,-,-,CASTGQSNTGELFF,TGTGCCAGCACCGGACAGTCGAACACCGGGGAGCTGTTTTTT
TRBJ2-7,TRBV6-2/TRBV6-3,few,-,CASRGPGHHPYEQYF,TGTGCCAGCAGGGGGCCGGGGCACCATCCCTACGAGCAGTACTTC
TRBJ1-1,TRBV7-3,few,-,CASSQTREAFF,TGTGCCAGCAGCCAAACACGGGAAGCTTTCTTT
TRBJ2-5,TRBV10-3,-,TRBD2,CAISELWASGRAVKETQYF,TGTGCCATCAGTGAGCTGTGGGCTAGCGGGAGGGCCGTGAAAGAGACCCAGTACTTC
TRBJ1-1,TRBV19,few,-,CASSVQKNTEAFF,TGTGCCAGTAGTGTCCAGAAGAACACTGAAGCTTTCTTT
TRBJ2-3,TRBV2,once,-,CASSEDDFNAGPHGTDTQYF,TGTGCCAGCAGTGAGGACGACTTTAATGCGGGGCCCCATGGCACAGATACGCAGTATTTT
TRBJ2-7,TRBV7-2,few,-,CASSLDRAGYYEQYF,TGTGCCAGCAGCCTAGACCGAGCAGGCTACTACGAGCAGTACTTC
TRBJ2-3,TRBV7-2,many,-,CASSLAPGRTVTDTQYF,TGTGCCAGCAGCTTAGCCCCGGGACGGACCGTCACAGATACGCAGTATTTT
TRBJ2-1,TRBV7-9,few,TRBD1,CASSRGQGAINEQFF,TGTGCCAGCAGCCGCGGACAGGGGGCCATCAATGAGCAGTTCTTC
TRBJ1-1,TRBV4-3,-,-,CASSQGGWVAGLGTEAFF,TGCGCCAGCAGCCAAGGGGGGTGGGTGGCTGGGCTGGGGACTGAAGCTTTCTTT
TRBJ2-5,TRBV10-2,-,-,CASGSRHTQETQYF,TGCGCCAGCGGGAGTAGGCATACCCAAGAGACCCAGTACTTC
TRBJ2-7,TRBV7-6,-,TRBD1,CASSSTNRGPNEQYF,TGTGCCAGCAGCTCCACTAACAGGGGGCCGAACGAGCAGTACTTC
TRBJ2-7,TRBV7-6,-,-,CASSWGRNEQYF,TGTGCCAGCAGCTGGGGACGGAACGAGCAGTACTTC
TRBJ2-1,TRBV6-1,many,TRBD2,CASSESSGGASYNEQFF,TGTGCCAGCAGTGAATCTAGCGGGGGGGCGTCCTACAATGAGCAGTTCTTC
TRBJ2-1,TRBV5-1,few,TRBD2,CASSLVRSGAGVNNEQFF,TGCGCCAGCAGCTTGGTACGGTCTGGAGCGGGGGTCAACAATGAGCAGTTCTTC
TRBJ1-5,TRBV7-2,few,TRBD1,CASSLRTGGDNQPQHF,TGTGCCAGCAGCTTACGGACAGGGGGTGACAATCAGCCCCAGCATTTT
TRBJ2-7,TRBV2,many,TRBD2,CASGGLAESYEQYF,TGTGCCAGCGGGGGACTAGCGGAATCCTACGAGCAGTACTTC
TRBJ2-1,TRBV7-2,few,TRBD1,CASSRDRVEQFF,TGTGCCAGCAGCCGGGACAGGGTAGAGCAGTTCTTC
TRBJ1-1,TRBV6-2/TRBV6-3,few,-,CASMRARENTEAFF,TGTGCCAGCATGAGGGCGCGGGAGAACACTGAAGCTTTCTTT
TRBJ2-3,TRBV7-9,few,TRBD1,CASSSYPGQGPDTQYF,TGTGCCAGCAGCTCTTATCCGGGACAGGGCCCAGATACGCAGTATTTT
TRBJ2-7,TRBV4-1,-,-,CASSQLSGEWQYF,TGCGCCAGCAGCCAACTATCCGGGGAATGGCAGTACTTC
TRBJ1-2,TRBV7-2,-,-,CAIPRVLGVGYTF,TGTGCCATCCCGCGGGTATTGGGGGTCGGCTACACCTTC
TRBJ1-6,TRBV12-3/TRBV12-4,-,TRBD1,CASSPGQADYNSPLHF,TGTGCCAGCAGTCCCGGACAGGCCGACTATAATTCACCCCTCCACTTT
TRBJ2-7,TRBV27,-,TRBD1,CASSMDRAFGEQYF,TGTGCCAGCAGTATGGACAGGGCCTTCGGGGAGCAGTACTTC
TRBJ1-2,TRBV12-3/TRBV12-4,few,TRBD1,CASSLRYEKGTEVPYGYTF,TGTGCCAGCAGCCTACGTTACGAGAAAGGGACAGAAGTACCCTATGGCTACACCTTC
TRBJ1-5,TRBV25-1,-,-,CASSGGIGNQPQHF,TGTGCCAGCAGTGGCGGGATTGGCAATCAGCCCCAGCATTTT
TRBJ1-2,TRBV7-8,-,-,CASSLGLTGAAGYTF,TGTGCCAGCAGCTTAGGTCTCACGGGGGCGGCTGGCTACACCTTC
TRBJ1-5,TRBV6-2/TRBV6-3,few,-,CASTRNSNQPQHF,TGTGCCAGCACCCGGAATAGCAATCAGCCCCAGCATTTT
TRBJ2-1,TRBV28,-,-,CASSSQTGFPYNEQFF,TGTGCCAGCAGTTCCCAAACAGGGTTCCCCTACAATGAGCAGTTCTTC
TRBJ2-7,TRBV7-2,few,-,CASSVSHRDEQYF,TGTGCCAGCAGCGTCAGCCACAGGGACGAGCAGTACTTC
TRBJ1-6,TRBV7-6,few,-,CASSLIWGTPLHF,TGTGCCAGCAGCTTAATTTGGGGGACACCCCTCCACTTT
TRBJ2-1,TRBV6-1,few,-,CASRDSSSYNEQFF,TGTGCCAGCCGGGACTCGAGCTCCTACAATGAGCAGTTCTTC
TRBJ2-5,TRBV27,-,-,CASSSHKETQYF,TGTGCCAGCAGTTCACATAAAGAGACCCAGTACTTC
TRBJ2-1,TRBV7-9,-,TRBD2,CASSSSTGLAGGNEQFF,TGTGCCAGCAGCTCCAGTACCGGACTAGCGGGGGGTAATGAGCAGTTCTTC
TRBJ2-2,TRBV7-9,few,TRBD1,CASSSGQGVEAGELFF,TGTGCCAGCAGCTCGGGACAGGGTGTGGAGGCCGGGGAGCTGTTTTTT
TRBJ1-1,TRBV28,few,-,CASSRMQGGNTEAFF,TGTGCCAGCAGCCGAATGCAGGGAGGGAACACTGAAGCTTTCTTT
TRBJ1-2,TRBV12-5,few,TRBD1,CASGEPGQLYGYTF,TGTGCTAGTGGTGAGCCGGGACAGCTCTATGGCTACACCTTC
TRBJ2-1,TRBV7-9,few,TRBD1,CASSPDRGNYNEQFF,TGTGCCAGCAGCCCGGACAGGGGTAACTACAATGAGCAGTTCTTC